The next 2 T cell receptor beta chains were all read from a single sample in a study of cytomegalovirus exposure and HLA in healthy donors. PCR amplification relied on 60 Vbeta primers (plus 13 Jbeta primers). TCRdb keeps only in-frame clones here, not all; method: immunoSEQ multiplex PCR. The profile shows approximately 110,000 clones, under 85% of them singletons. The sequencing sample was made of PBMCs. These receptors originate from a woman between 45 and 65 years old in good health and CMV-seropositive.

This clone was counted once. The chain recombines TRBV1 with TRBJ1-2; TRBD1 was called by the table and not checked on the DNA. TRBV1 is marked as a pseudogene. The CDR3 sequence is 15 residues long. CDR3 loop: CTSSQRTGPNYGYTF. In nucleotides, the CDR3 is TGCACCAGCAGCCAGAGGACAGGACCCAACTATGGCTACACCTTC.

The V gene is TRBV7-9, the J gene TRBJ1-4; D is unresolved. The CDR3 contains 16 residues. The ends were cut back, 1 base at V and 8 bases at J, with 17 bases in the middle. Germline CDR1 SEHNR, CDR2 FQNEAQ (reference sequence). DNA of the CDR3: TGTGCCAGCAGCTTAGGGGGAACCGGGAGGTGGGAAAAACTGTTTTTT. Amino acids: CASSLGGTGRWEKLFF.